This TCR beta chain was observed in a study of early T cells in non-severe SARS-CoV-2 infection. This clonotype has at least ten counts. Each CDR3 protein is one row after TCRdb ran MiXCR on the 5' RACE reads. The sample records about 52,000 distinct CDR3 sequences, 8% to 10% being singletons. Germline V gene lookup returns CDR1 SGHKS and CDR2 YYEKEE (reference sequence). V was clipped by 3 bases and J by 4 bases; unmatched bases: 1. This CDR3 is built from 13 residues. The clonotype was recovered from an adult who was a healthcare worker with PCR-confirmed SARS-CoV-2 infection or an uninfected control (not recorded which). The specimen sequenced was whole blood. The genes are TRBV5-5 and TRBJ1-2; 9 bases are shared with TRBD1. This CDR3 is CASSSTGGYGYTF. The CDR3 bases are TGTGCCAGCAGCTCGACAGGGGGCTATGGCTACACCTTC.